These T cell receptor beta chains were read from a single sample in a study of cytomegalovirus exposure and HLA in healthy donors. Clones were read by immunoSEQ multiplex PCR, and TCRdb kept only the in-frame ones, dropping some. The sample has approximately 220,000 clones, about 74% seen once. The sample comprised PBMCs. The receptors here all came from a man aged 40-55 years in good health and CMV-seronegative. The conserved cysteine and the conserved F or W are not part of the CDR3 here. Each record gives: J gene, clone size, V gene, CDR3 protein. Where a row states a size, it is once, few, many or the class of an expanded clone; other rows omit it.

TRBJ2-5 . TRBV7-9 ASSSWSGSAWGETQY
TRBJ2-2 . TRBV19 ASSIDLAREWSGELF
TRBJ2-1 few TRBV6-6 ASSTIGDNEQF
TRBJ2-7 . TRBV7-2 ASSLGTWYPLEQY
TRBJ1-1 . TRBV4-2 ASSQEGQGAHTEAF
TRBJ1-4 . TRBV7-9 ASRHDRQGANEKLF
TRBJ1-1 . TRBV4-1 ASSQSGMDTEAF
TRBJ2-7 . TRBV27 ASSPGLAGVDEQY
TRBJ2-1 once TRBV28 ACLAGAYNEQF
TRBJ2-7 few TRBV7-9 SSSSLIYEQY
TRBJ2-2 . TRBV5-1 ASSDREGTGELF
TRBJ2-7 . TRBV19 ASRISGATYEQY
TRBJ2-5 . TRBV9 ASSVAGGGTQY
TRBJ2-1 . TRBV4-2 ASSPARAASGNPNEQF
TRBJ2-7 . TRBV6-1 ASSELRSYPYEQY
TRBJ1-2 . TRBV28 ASSLQGAASNYGYT
TRBJ2-3 . TRBV10-1 ASSPRGGIGTDTQY
TRBJ1-2 . TRBV7-9 ASSFSPRTLSGGYT
TRBJ2-6 . TRBV4-2 ASSQEVLRGISGANVLT
TRBJ1-6 . TRBV5-4 ASSLDAGSDSPLH
TRBJ2-5 . TRBV7-9 ASSFTGIQETQY
TRBJ2-1 . TRBV9 ASSVAWGAGDTYNEQF
TRBJ2-2 . TRBV7-2 ASSLPEWTSNTGELF
TRBJ2-3 . TRBV21-1 ASSQAGGSSTDTQY
TRBJ2-5 . TRBV5-1 ASSFGTGTEGTQY
TRBJ1-6 . TRBV27 ASSLGSSPLH
TRBJ1-5 . TRBV29-1 SVRQDSNQPQH
TRBJ2-7 . TRBV6-5 ASSYGDRGYEQY
TRBJ2-4 . TRBV5-6 ASSLGHRRAKNIQY
TRBJ1-1 . TRBV7-3 ASSPTGPTEAF
TRBJ2-2 . TRBV6-5 ASKGTSANTGELF
TRBJ2-2 . TRBV7-3 ASSLTPSGGLNTGELF
TRBJ1-5 . TRBV2 ASSTEGQVSNQPQH
TRBJ2-1 . TRBV6-1 ASSASDRGRDYEQF
TRBJ1-2 . TRBV5-4 ASSFGTGVDYGYT
TRBJ2-1 . TRBV19 ASSIVLGAGGDHNEQF
TRBJ1-2 . TRBV23-1 ASISGTGGEANYGYT
TRBJ2-7 once TRBV7-9 ASSLDQGEYEQY
TRBJ1-6 . TRBV2 ASKGTTSNGPLH
TRBJ2-2 . TRBV5-1 ASSLLAGGTGELF
TRBJ1-3 once TRBV7-2 ASSLSTSPPGNTIY
TRBJ1-2 . TRBV2 AFGGYT
TRBJ1-5 few TRBV11-1 ASSWDRAQPQH
TRBJ1-1 . TRBV5-4 ASRRQGVETEAF
TRBJ2-5 . TRBV4-3 ASSQGKRGPLETQY
TRBJ1-2 . TRBV2 ASSGSGPYGYT
TRBJ2-7 . TRBV5-4 ASSRDRPYYEQY
TRBJ2-7 . TRBV30 AWSVGQGSYEQY